This is a list of T cell receptor beta chains from one sample in a study of T cell changes during pregnancy in multiple sclerosis. The table came from immunoSEQ multiplex PCR; TCRdb's copy has only in-frame clones and leaves some out. The data hold tens of thousands of clones, with roughly 94% observed a single time. The sample here was peripheral blood, taken after pregnancy. Receptors were obtained from a female donor with multiple sclerosis, enrolled in a pregnancy study. The CDR3 runs from the conserved cysteine through the conserved F or W. D genes are given only for firm matches. Size is stated for part of the rows, as once, few or many counts, or as a class when the clone is expanded.

d_gene,j_gene,v_gene,abundance,CDR3nt,CDR3aa
.,TRBJ2-7,TRBV28,once,TGTGCCAGCAGGCGACGGGACTACGAGCAGTACTTC,CASRRRDYEQYF
TRBD2,TRBJ2-7,TRBV5-5,.,TGTGCCAGCAGCTTGCACACTAGCGGGAGATATCCCCGGGAGAGGGGCGAGCAGTACTTC,CASSLHTSGRYPRERGEQYF
TRBD1,TRBJ1-4,TRBV5-6,.,TGTGCCAGCAGCTTCGCCGGGACAGGGGGTGAAAAACTGTTTTTT,CASSFAGTGGEKLFF
TRBD1,TRBJ2-6,TRBV5-1,.,TGCGCCAGCAGCTTATCAAGGGACAGCGACTCTGGGGCCAACGTCCTGACTTTC,CASSLSRDSDSGANVLTF
.,TRBJ1-5,TRBV7-2,.,TGTGCCAGCAGCAGACAGCCGAATCAGCCCCAGCATTTT,CASSRQPNQPQHF
TRBD2,TRBJ2-7,TRBV18,.,TGTGCCAGCTCGTCGATAGCGGGAGCCTCCGACGAGCAGTACTTC,CASSSIAGASDEQYF
.,TRBJ2-5,TRBV7-3,.,TGTGCCAGCAGTTGGAGCGGAGGGTACCAAGAGACCCAGTACTTC,CASSWSGGYQETQYF
.,TRBJ1-1,TRBV28,.,TGTGCCAGCAGTCTCTCATATAATCCCGGGACATATGCTTTCTTT,CASSLSYNPGTYAFF
TRBD2,TRBJ2-1,TRBV4-2,once,TGTGCCAGCAGCCTCCTAGCGGAGTACAATGAGCAGTTCTTC,CASSLLAEYNEQFF
TRBD1,TRBJ1-4,TRBV6-4,.,TGTGCCAGCAGAAGCAATCGGGACAGGGTTGAAAAACTGTTTTTT,CASRSNRDRVEKLFF
.,TRBJ2-7,TRBV5-1,.,TGCGCCAGCAGGCGAGAGGATTCCTACGAGCAGTACTTC,CASRREDSYEQYF
.,TRBJ1-5,TRBV7-2,.,TGTGCCAGCACCCTAAATAGCAATCAGCCCCAGCATTTT,CASTLNSNQPQHF
.,TRBJ1-1,TRBV30,.,TGTGCCTGGGAAGGACAGCTGAACACTGAAGCTTTCTTT,CAWEGQLNTEAFF
TRBD1,TRBJ2-3,TRBV29-1,few,TGCAGCGCGGGAACGGGACAGTCCACAGATACGCAGTATTTT,CSAGTGQSTDTQYF
TRBD1,TRBJ2-7,TRBV19,.,TGTGCCAGTAGTCTTGGGACAGGCGGCCCCTACGAGCAGTACTTC,CASSLGTGGPYEQYF
TRBD1,TRBJ1-2,TRBV28,.,TGTGCCAGCAAGACGCGACAGGGTTGGTATGGCTACACCTTC,CASKTRQGWYGYTF
.,TRBJ1-1,TRBV6-5,.,TGTGCCAGCAGTTACTCTAGGGGGGGGCTGGGGACTGAAGCTTTCTTT,CASSYSRGGLGTEAFF
TRBD2,TRBJ2-7,TRBV5-6,.,TGTGCCAGCAGCTTGGATTCTCTAGCGGTCTACGAGCAGTACTTC,CASSLDSLAVYEQYF
TRBD1,TRBJ2-5,TRBV18,.,TGTGCCAGCTCACCGAGTTACCGGGACAGGGGGATAGAGACCCAGTACTTC,CASSPSYRDRGIETQYF
TRBD2,TRBJ2-3,TRBV18,.,TGTGCCAGCTCACCTCCGGGACTAGCGGGAGCTACGCAGTATTTT,CASSPPGLAGATQYF
TRBD1,TRBJ1-4,TRBV7-9,.,TGTGCCAGCAGCGAAGGACAGGGTTATGAAAAACTGTTTTTT,CASSEGQGYEKLFF
.,TRBJ2-2,TRBV19,few,TGTGCCAGTAGTCAGGGCGGGGACACCGGGGAGCTGTTTTTT,CASSQGGDTGELFF
TRBD1,TRBJ2-4,TRBV4-2,.,TGTGCCAGCAGCCTACGGACAGGGCTGGAGGACATTCAGTACTTC,CASSLRTGLEDIQYF
.,TRBJ2-1,TRBV20-1,.,TGCAGTGCTACGGACAGAAATGAGCAGTTCTTC,CSATDRNEQFF
.,TRBJ2-2,TRBV4-1,.,TGCGCCAGCAGCCAAGCGCTGGCTGACTGGGCGAACACCGGGGAGCTGTTTTTT,CASSQALADWANTGELFF
TRBD1,TRBJ2-7,TRBV10-2,.,TGCGCCAGCAGTGGGGCGACAGGGGGCGAGTACGAGCAGTACTTC,CASSGATGGEYEQYF
TRBD2,TRBJ2-1,TRBV29-1,.,TGCAGCGTGGGACTAGCGGGAGAGGGCTATGAGCAGTTCTTC,CSVGLAGEGYEQFF
.,TRBJ2-3,TRBV5-4,.,TGTGCCAGCAGCTTGGATAGGGGCTGGAATACGCAGTATTTT,CASSLDRGWNTQYF
TRBD1,TRBJ1-3,TRBV5-1,few,TGCGCCAGCAGCTTAGGACAGGGAAGCTCTGGAAACACCATATATTTT,CASSLGQGSSGNTIYF
TRBD1,TRBJ2-1,TRBV5-8,few,TGTGCCAGCAGCTTCACCTCGGACAGGGGAAAGGCCTACAATGAGCAGTTCTTC,CASSFTSDRGKAYNEQFF
TRBD1,TRBJ1-5,TRBV6-1,.,TGTGCCAGCAGTAAACAGGGGGCCCTCAATCAGCCCCAGCATTTT,CASSKQGALNQPQHF
TRBD1,TRBJ2-2,TRBV6-5,once,TGTGCCAGCAGGGGGGACAGATTGAACACCGGGGAGCTGTTTTTT,CASRGDRLNTGELFF
.,TRBJ2-5,TRBV30,.,TGTGCCTGGAAGCGGGCCCGAGACAAAGGGGTGCAGTACTTC,CAWKRARDKGVQYF
TRBD2,TRBJ2-1,TRBV5-4,.,TGTGCCAGCAGCTTGAAGCCGCTAGCGGGAGGCTACAATGAGCAGTTCTTC,CASSLKPLAGGYNEQFF
TRBD2,TRBJ2-7,TRBV5-5,.,TGTGCCAGCAGCCCAGTAGGTAGCGGGAACTACGAGCAGTACTTC,CASSPVGSGNYEQYF
.,TRBJ2-1,TRBV6-5,.,TGTGCCAGCAGTTACCTAGGTAACAATGAGCAGTTCTTC,CASSYLGNNEQFF
.,TRBJ1-4,TRBV5-6,.,TGTGCCAGCAGCTTGGGCCAGGGTGTAGCAACTAATGAAAAACTGTTTTTT,CASSLGQGVATNEKLFF